The 15 T cell receptor beta chains listed next were all sequenced from one sample in a study of cytomegalovirus exposure and HLA in healthy donors. Vbeta (60) and Jbeta (13) primers were used in the PCR. Here immunoSEQ multiplex PCR was the method, and the copy in TCRdb shows in-frame clones only, minus some. Among about 160,000 clones listed, 80% to 85% were seen once. Sample: PBMCs. The origin of the receptors is a girl aged 2 to 9 in good health and CMV-seropositive.

In this sample, this clone turned up a few times. This chain uses TRBV30 with TRBJ1-1; 8 bases are shared with TRBD1. This CDR3 comprises 14 residues. Looked up from germline, CDR1 is GTSNPN and CDR2 is SVGIG (reference sequence). After removal of 7 bases from V and 6 bases from J, the junction contained 13 bases not matched to a gene. Here the CDR3 DNA reads TGTGCCTCGGCGAGGGGGGACAGGAGTGCTGAAGCTTTCTTT. It specifies CASARGDRSAEAFF.

In the case of this clone: The junction departs from germline at one end; a sequencing error may be responsible. This chain connects TRBV19 to TRBJ2-7; D is unresolved. CDR1 is LNHDA and CDR2 is SQIVND in the germline V gene (reference sequence). The CDR3 consists of 11 residues. The CDR3 coding sequence is TGTGCCAGTAGTATGTCCTCCGAGCAGTACTTC. It yields the protein CASSMSSEQYF.

This chain connects TRBV30 to TRBJ2-3; 8 nucleotides line up with TRBD1. The length of the CDR3 is 13 residues. The germline V gene has CDR1 GTSNPN and CDR2 SVGIG (reference sequence). The ends lost 4 bases at V and 1 base at J; junction bases unmatched: 1. CDR3 nucleotide sequence: TGTGCCTGGACAGGGGGCCGCACAGATACGCAGTATTTT. It yields the protein CAWTGGRTDTQYF.

The chain combines TRBV9 with TRBJ1-2, with TRBD1 matching 7 bases. V shed 0 bases and J 8 bases; nucleotides not matched to a gene: 1. This CDR3 has 12 amino acids. Per germline, CDR1 SGDLS and CDR2 YYNGEE. CDR3 sequence: CASSVAGGGYTF. The CDR3 DNA is TGTGCCAGCAGCGTAGCAGGGGGAGGCTACACCTTC.

This chain joins TRBV18 and TRBJ2-5; tentatively, D is TRBD2 (5 bases). This CDR3 has 15 residues. The germline CDR1 and CDR2 sequences are KGHSH and LQKENI. Trimming took off 3 bases at V and 0 bases at J, with 11 bases between the two ends. In DNA, the CDR3 is TGTGCCAGCTCACCCCCCGCCGGGAACCAAGAGACCCAGTACTTC. It encodes CASSPPAGNQETQYF.

This chain links TRBV7-8 with TRBJ1-5; 9 nucleotides line up with TRBD1. This CDR3 spans 14 amino acids. The junction had 6 bases not matched to a gene; V was cut back by 7 bases and J by 5 bases. Germline assignment: CDR1 SGHVS and CDR2 FQNEAQ. CDR3 coding DNA: TGTGCCAGCACCCTTAGGACAGGGGATCAGCCCCAGCATTTT. Translated: CASTLRTGDQPQHF.

This chain links TRBV4-1 with TRBJ1-1, with a possible D match to TRBD1 (6 bases). Trimming took 2 bases from V and 5 from J, leaving 9 bases between them. CDR1 and CDR2 (germline): MGHRA, YSYEKL. The CDR3 totals 13 residues. The CDR3: CASSQRRGTEAFF. The CDR3 coding sequence is TGCGCCAGCAGCCAACGCAGGGGTACTGAAGCTTTCTTT.

The genes are TRBV7-2 and TRBJ1-4; a weak D match, TRBD1 (6 bases). The CDR3 has 13 residues. Germline values: CDR1 SGHTA, CDR2 FQGNSA. The V gene lost 5 bases and the J gene lost 8 bases, with 12 bases spanning the gap. The CDR3 here is CASSRSGTEKLFF. CDR3 bases: TGTGCCAGCAGCAGATCCGGGACAGAAAAACTGTTTTTT.

The gene calls are TRBV7-3 and TRBJ1-2; possible D gene TRBD1, 5 bases. This CDR3 is 13 amino acids long. Germline lookup yields CDR1 SGHTA and CDR2 FQGTGA. The V end was cut by 5 bases, the J end by 8 bases, with 15 bases between. The CDR3 region is CASSGHTGGGYTF. The CDR3 DNA reads TGTGCCAGCAGCGGACACACCGGGGGAGGCTACACCTTC.

The J gene is TRBJ2-2, the V gene TRBV2, with TRBD2 matching over 16 bases. This CDR3 has 19 amino acids. The J segment lost 4 bases and the V segment lost 8 bases, leaving 13 bases of the junction unmatched. Per germline, CDR1 SNHLY and CDR2 FYNNEI. CDR3 region: CASGFSGTSGRASTGELFF. The DNA of the CDR3 is TGTGCCAGCGGATTTTCCGGGACTAGCGGGAGGGCGAGCACCGGGGAGCTGTTTTTT.

This clone was seen once. The chain joins TRBV11-2 to TRBJ2-3; TRBD2 is a possible D gene (5 bases). Trimming left V 7 bases short and J 1 base short, with 18 bases between. The CDR3 sequence is 16 residues long. Germline V gene data show CDR1 as SGHAT and CDR2 as FQNNGV. DNA for the CDR3: TGTGCCAGCACCACTCGGTACTCGCGGGGCACAGATACGCAGTATTTT. Translating it yields CASTTRYSRGTDTQYF.

This clone has only one observation. The chain has TRBV28 and TRBJ2-7; TRBD1 aligns across 9 bases. Germline trimming cut 3 bases from V and 1 base from J; bases unmatched to any gene: 4. The CDR3 is 15 residues long. CDR1 MDHEN and CDR2 SYDVKM come from the germline V gene. The CDR3 DNA sequence: TGTGCCAGCAGTTTGTGGGACAGGGAATCCTACGAGCAGTACTTC. It codes for CASSLWDRESYEQYF.

The V gene is TRBV27, the J gene TRBJ1-4; D perhaps matches TRBD1 (5 bases). The CDR3 length is 14 residues. Germline CDR1 reads MNHEY; CDR2 reads SMNVEV (reference sequence). With 9 bases removed from V and 6 bases from J, the gap between germline ends came to 17 bases. CDR3 coding DNA: TGTGCCAGTATGCGACAGCTTCCTTATGAAAAACTGTTTTTT. Translating gives CASMRQLPYEKLFF.

This chain's CDR3 is CASSLSDSGANVLTF. The CDR3 bases are TGTGCCAGCAGTTTATCAGACTCTGGGGCCAACGTCCTGACTTTC. The rearrangement links TRBV28 to TRBJ2-6, with no clear D. The CDR3 is made up of 15 amino acids. Germline CDR1 is MDHEN and CDR2 is SYDVKM. V dropped 1 base and J dropped 0 bases, with 4 bases sitting between them.

This clone was counted a single time. The rearrangement joins TRBV4-2 to TRBJ2-3; 7 positions match TRBD2. Looked up from germline, CDR1 is LGHNA and CDR2 is YNFKEQ. The length of the CDR3 is 16 residues. Germline trimming cut 9 bases from V and 4 bases from J; bases unmatched to any gene: 16. The CDR3 sequence is CASTPLGPGGADTQYF. For the CDR3, the DNA is TGTGCCAGTACCCCCCTAGGACCGGGAGGTGCAGATACGCAGTATTTT.